These T cell receptor beta chains were read from a single sample in a study of blood T cell repertoires in COVID-19. Profiled with immunoSEQ multiplex PCR; TCRdb holds only in-frame clones, not every one. Found here are 140,000 to 150,000 clones, 80% to 90% of them singletons; the top ten hold around 8%. Sequenced input: peripheral blood. These receptor sequences come from a woman aged 60-75 years with COVID-19, enrolled during active disease. Both conserved end residues are part of each CDR3. D genes are given only for firm matches. The size field is filled for only some rows; it gives once, few, many or a size class.

V	J	D	size	DNA	CDR3
TRBV5-4	TRBJ2-1	TRBD2	-	TGTGCCAGCAGCCTCCACTCGGGACTAGCCCCCTACAATGAGCAGTTCTTC	CASSLHSGLAPYNEQFF
TRBV4-1	TRBJ2-7	TRBD1	-	TGCGCCAGCAGCCGGAAACAGGGGGTGAGCTCCTACGAGCAGTACTTC	CASSRKQGVSSYEQYF
TRBV11-2	TRBJ1-1	-	-	TGTGCCAGCAGGACCAGGGTGAACACTGAAGCTTTCTTT	CASRTRVNTEAFF
TRBV21-1	TRBJ1-2	-	-	TGTGCCAGCAGGGGCACAGGACGCCCCCCTGGCTATGGCTACACCTTC	CASRGTGRPPGYGYTF
TRBV6-2/TRBV6-3	TRBJ2-2	TRBD2	-	TGTGCCAGCAGTTACTCGATGGGAGGGCTGTCCCGGGAGGAGCTGTTTTTT	CASSYSMGGLSREELFF
TRBV4-3	TRBJ1-6	-	-	TGCGCCAGCAGCCAAGATTTCCAGAATAATTCACCCCTCCACTTT	CASSQDFQNNSPLHF
TRBV10-3	TRBJ2-7	TRBD1	few	TGTGCCATCAGTGAGATCGGACAGGGGGCGAACGAGCAGTACTTC	CAISEIGQGANEQYF
TRBV5-1	TRBJ1-1	-	-	TGCGCCAGCAGCCTGGACAGTTGGAACACTGAAGCTTTCTTT	CASSLDSWNTEAFF
TRBV7-3	TRBJ2-1	-	-	TGTGCCAGCAGCTTAAGCCGAGAATACTACAATGAGCAGTTCTTC	CASSLSREYYNEQFF
TRBV6-5	TRBJ2-7	TRBD1	-	TGTGCCAGCAGTCCCACGACAGGGTCTAACGAGCAGTACTTC	CASSPTTGSNEQYF
TRBV7-9	TRBJ2-2	TRBD1	-	TGTGCCAGCAGCTTAGCGGACAGGGGGCGAAGCACCGGGGAGCTGTTTTTT	CASSLADRGRSTGELFF
TRBV6-5	TRBJ1-2	-	-	TGTGCCAGCAGTTACTCGGACTTAGAAAATGGCTACACCTTC	CASSYSDLENGYTF
TRBV20-1	TRBJ2-5	-	-	TGCAGTGCAACACAAGAGACCCAGTACTTC	CSATQETQYF
TRBV6-6	TRBJ1-1	-	-	TGTGCCAGCAAGGGACTTTCGAACACTGAAGCTTTCTTT	CASKGLSNTEAFF
TRBV6-5	TRBJ2-5	TRBD1	-	TGTGCCAGCAGTTACTCCGGGGGACAGGGAGTGGAGACCCAGTACTTC	CASSYSGGQGVETQYF
TRBV3-1/TRBV3-2	TRBJ1-3	TRBD1	once	TGTGCCAGCAGCCAAGTTAGGACAGGGGGGCCCTCTGGAAACACCATATATTTT	CASSQVRTGGPSGNTIYF
TRBV3-1/TRBV3-2	TRBJ2-2	TRBD2	-	TGTGCCAGCAGCCAACGACGGACTAGCGAAATCACCGGGGAGCTGTTTTTT	CASSQRRTSEITGELFF
TRBV9	TRBJ2-3	-	once	TGTGCCAGCAGCGTACAAGCGAACCCCGCAGATACGCAGTATTTT	CASSVQANPADTQYF
TRBV6-6	TRBJ2-7	-	-	TGTGCCAGCAGTTACTCGAGAGAGTACGAGCAGTACTTC	CASSYSREYEQYF
TRBV5-5	TRBJ2-5	TRBD2	-	TGTGCCAGCAGCTCGGGACTAGCAAGCGTGGGGGAGACCCAGTACTTC	CASSSGLASVGETQYF
TRBV3-1/TRBV3-2	TRBJ2-2	-	-	TGTGCCAGCAGCCGCTTAGGATCTGGCAGGGGCAACACCGGGGAGCTGTTTTTT	CASSRLGSGRGNTGELFF
TRBV3-1/TRBV3-2	TRBJ1-2	TRBD1	-	TGTGCCAGCAGCCAAGAGTTTGGGGACAGGGGGCGGAGTGGCTACACCTTC	CASSQEFGDRGRSGYTF
TRBV11-2	TRBJ2-7	TRBD1	-	TGTGCCAGCAGCTTACTTTCGACAGGGCCCCACGAGCAGTACTTC	CASSLLSTGPHEQYF
TRBV4-3	TRBJ2-6	TRBD1	-	TGCGCCAGCAGCCCAGCAGGGGGTGCTGGGGCCAACGTCCTGACTTTC	CASSPAGGAGANVLTF
TRBV2	TRBJ1-6	-	-	TGTGCCAGCAGTGTCCTATCATCTTCACCCCTCCACTTT	CASSVLSSSPLHF
TRBV7-3	TRBJ2-5	-	once	TGTGCCAGCAGCCCCGATAGAGATCAAGAGACCCAGTACTTC	CASSPDRDQETQYF
TRBV2	TRBJ1-1	-	-	TGTGCCAGCAGTGAAGAGGGGGGGAGAACTGAAGCTTTCTTT	CASSEEGGRTEAFF
TRBV5-4	TRBJ1-2	-	-	TGTGCCAGCAGATCTACAGGGACGGGAGGCTACACCTTC	CASRSTGTGGYTF
TRBV6-5	TRBJ1-6	TRBD1	-	TGTGCCAGCAGTTACTCGGTGACAGGGGAGTCACCCCTCCACTTT	CASSYSVTGESPLHF
TRBV27	TRBJ2-3	-	-	TGTGCCAGCAGTCTAGCTAGCTCGGCTAGCCTGGGGACAGATACGCAGTATTTT	CASSLASSASLGTDTQYF
TRBV5-4	TRBJ1-2	-	-	TGTGCCAGCAGCTTCGGAGGAGATGGCTACACCTTC	CASSFGGDGYTF
TRBV5-1	TRBJ2-6	-	-	TGCGCCAGCAGCTTGTTACAGGACTCTGGGGCCAACGTCCTGACTTTC	CASSLLQDSGANVLTF
TRBV7-2	TRBJ2-1	TRBD2	once	TGTGCCAGCAGATGGACTAGCGGTGCCTTGACGGCCAATGAGCAGTTCTTC	CASRWTSGALTANEQFF
TRBV29-1	TRBJ2-7	TRBD1	-	TGCAGCGTTGGACAGGGGCCCCACGAGCAGTACTTC	CSVGQGPHEQYF
TRBV6-1	TRBJ2-2	TRBD2	-	TGTGCCAGCAGTGATGGCGGGGGGGCTTTGACCGGGGAGCTGTTTTTT	CASSDGGGALTGELFF
TRBV11-2	TRBJ1-1	TRBD1	-	TGTGCCAGCAGCTTAGGGGCAGGGGGGCTCACTGAAGCTTTCTTT	CASSLGAGGLTEAFF